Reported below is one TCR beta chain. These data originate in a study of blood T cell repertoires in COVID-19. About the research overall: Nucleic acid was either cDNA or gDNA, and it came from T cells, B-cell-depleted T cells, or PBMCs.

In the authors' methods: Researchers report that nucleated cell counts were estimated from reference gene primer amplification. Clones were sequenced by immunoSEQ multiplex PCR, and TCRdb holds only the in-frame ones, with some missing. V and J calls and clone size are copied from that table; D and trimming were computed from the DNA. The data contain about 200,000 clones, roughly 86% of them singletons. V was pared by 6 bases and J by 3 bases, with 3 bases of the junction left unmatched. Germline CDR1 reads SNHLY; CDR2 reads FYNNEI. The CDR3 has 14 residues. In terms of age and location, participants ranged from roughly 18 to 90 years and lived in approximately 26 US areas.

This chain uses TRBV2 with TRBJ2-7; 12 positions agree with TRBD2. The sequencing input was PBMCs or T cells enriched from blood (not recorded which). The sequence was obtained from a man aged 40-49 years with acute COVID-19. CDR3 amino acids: CASSGTSGRYEQYF. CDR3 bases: TGTGCCAGCAGCGGGACTAGCGGGCGCTACGAGCAGTACTTC.